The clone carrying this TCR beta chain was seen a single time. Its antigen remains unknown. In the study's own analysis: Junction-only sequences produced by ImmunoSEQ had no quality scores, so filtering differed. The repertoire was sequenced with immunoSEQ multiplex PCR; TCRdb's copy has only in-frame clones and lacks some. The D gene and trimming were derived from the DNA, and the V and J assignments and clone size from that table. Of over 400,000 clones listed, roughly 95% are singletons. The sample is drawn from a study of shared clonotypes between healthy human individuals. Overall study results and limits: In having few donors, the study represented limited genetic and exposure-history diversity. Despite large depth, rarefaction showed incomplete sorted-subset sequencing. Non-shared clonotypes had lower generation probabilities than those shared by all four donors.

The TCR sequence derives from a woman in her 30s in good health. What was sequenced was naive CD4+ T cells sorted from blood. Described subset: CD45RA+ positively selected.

The CDR3 region has the DNA TGCGCCAGCAGCTGGGGACAGTCCTCTAGCACAGATACGCAGTATTTT. Amino acid sequence: CASSWGQSSSTDTQYF. J is TRBJ2-3 and V is TRBV5-1; 7 nucleotides match TRBD1. The CDR3 length is 16 residues. CDR1 is SGHRS and CDR2 is YFSETQ in the germline V gene. With 3 bases clipped from V and 0 bases from J, the junction kept 7 bases outside the gene matches.